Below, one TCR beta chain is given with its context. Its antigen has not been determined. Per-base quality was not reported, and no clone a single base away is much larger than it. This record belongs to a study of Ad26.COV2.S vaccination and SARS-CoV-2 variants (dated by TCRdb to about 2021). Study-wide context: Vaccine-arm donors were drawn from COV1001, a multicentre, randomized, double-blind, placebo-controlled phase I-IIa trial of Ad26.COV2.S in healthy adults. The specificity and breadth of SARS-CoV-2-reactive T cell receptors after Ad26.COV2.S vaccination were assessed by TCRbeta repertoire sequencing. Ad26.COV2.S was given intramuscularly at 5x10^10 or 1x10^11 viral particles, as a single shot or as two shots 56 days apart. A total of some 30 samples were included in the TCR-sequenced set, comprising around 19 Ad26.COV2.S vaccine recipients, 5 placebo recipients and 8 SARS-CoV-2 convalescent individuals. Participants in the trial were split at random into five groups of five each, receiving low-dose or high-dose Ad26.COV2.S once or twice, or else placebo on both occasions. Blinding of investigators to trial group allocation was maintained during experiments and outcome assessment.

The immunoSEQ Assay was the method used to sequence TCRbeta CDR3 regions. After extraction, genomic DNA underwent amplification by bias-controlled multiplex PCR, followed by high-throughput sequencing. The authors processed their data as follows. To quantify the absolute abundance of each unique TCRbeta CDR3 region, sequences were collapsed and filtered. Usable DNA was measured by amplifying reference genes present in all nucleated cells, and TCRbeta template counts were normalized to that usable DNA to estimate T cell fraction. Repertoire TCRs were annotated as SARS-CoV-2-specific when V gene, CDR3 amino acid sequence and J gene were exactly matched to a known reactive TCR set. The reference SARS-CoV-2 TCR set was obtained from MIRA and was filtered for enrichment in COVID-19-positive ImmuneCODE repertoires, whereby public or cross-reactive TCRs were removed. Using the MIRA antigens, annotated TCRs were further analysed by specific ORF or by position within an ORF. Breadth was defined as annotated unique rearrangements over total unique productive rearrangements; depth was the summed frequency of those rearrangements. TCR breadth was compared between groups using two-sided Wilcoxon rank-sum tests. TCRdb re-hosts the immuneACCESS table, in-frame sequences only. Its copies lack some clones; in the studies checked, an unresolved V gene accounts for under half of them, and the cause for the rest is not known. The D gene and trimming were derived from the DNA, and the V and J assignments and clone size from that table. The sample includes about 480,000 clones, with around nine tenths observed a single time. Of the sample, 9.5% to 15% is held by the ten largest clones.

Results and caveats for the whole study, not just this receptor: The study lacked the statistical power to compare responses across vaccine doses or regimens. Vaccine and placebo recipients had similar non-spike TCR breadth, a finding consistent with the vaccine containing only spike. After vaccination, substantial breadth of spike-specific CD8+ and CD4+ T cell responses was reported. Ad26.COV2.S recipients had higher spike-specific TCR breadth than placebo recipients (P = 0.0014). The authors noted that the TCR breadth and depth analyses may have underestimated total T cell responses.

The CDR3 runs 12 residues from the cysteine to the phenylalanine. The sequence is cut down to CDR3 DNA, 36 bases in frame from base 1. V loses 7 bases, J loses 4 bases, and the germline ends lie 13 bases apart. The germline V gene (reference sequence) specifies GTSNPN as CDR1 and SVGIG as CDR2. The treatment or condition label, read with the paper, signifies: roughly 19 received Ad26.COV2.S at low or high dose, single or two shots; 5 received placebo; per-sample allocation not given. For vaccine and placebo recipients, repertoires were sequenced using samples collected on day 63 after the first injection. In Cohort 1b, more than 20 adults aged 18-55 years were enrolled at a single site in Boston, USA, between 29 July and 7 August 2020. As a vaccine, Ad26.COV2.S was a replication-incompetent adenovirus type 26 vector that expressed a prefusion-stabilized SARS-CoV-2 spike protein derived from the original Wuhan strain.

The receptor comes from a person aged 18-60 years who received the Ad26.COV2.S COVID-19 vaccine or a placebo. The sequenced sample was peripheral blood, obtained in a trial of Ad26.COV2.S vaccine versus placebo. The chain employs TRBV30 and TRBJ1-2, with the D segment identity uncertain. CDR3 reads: CASTPPIYGYTF. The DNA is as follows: TGTGCCTCCACCCCTCCCATCTATGGCTACACCTTC.